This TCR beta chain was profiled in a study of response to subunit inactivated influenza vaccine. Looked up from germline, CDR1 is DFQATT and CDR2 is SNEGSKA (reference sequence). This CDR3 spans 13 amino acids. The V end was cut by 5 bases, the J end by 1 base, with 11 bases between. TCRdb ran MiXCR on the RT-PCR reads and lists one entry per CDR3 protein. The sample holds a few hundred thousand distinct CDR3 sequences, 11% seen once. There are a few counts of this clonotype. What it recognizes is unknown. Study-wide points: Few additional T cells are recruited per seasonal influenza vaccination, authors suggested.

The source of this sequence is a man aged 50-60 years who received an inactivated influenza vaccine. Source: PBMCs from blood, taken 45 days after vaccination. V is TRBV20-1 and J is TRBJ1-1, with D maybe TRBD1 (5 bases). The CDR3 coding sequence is TGCAGTGCTCGACGGGACGGGAACACTGAAGCTTTCTTT. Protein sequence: CSARRDGNTEAFF.